This paragraph covers one T cell receptor (beta chain) sequence. This receptor's antigen is unknown. One base away there is no much larger clone; base qualities are not given. The sample carries other DNA sequences with the same CDR3. This sample was taken from a study of T cell responses to AZD1222 COVID-19 vaccine (dated by TCRdb to about 2021). Regarding the study in general: TCR sequencing covered roughly 230 trial participants: around 210 given two doses of AZD1222 and approximately 26 given two doses of MenACWY control vaccine. Trial participants were enrolled into age subgroups of 18-55, 56-69 and 70-plus years, which contained approximately 150, 30 and 60 TCR-sequenced participants, respectively.

CDR1 and CDR2, per the germline V gene, are SGHTA and FQGTGA. V loses 4 bases of germline sequence and J loses 4 bases, and the interval between the two ends is 7 bases. The CDR3 sequence holds 13 residues, the cysteine and phenylalanine included. The DNA shown is the 39-base CDR3, in frame from base 1. The CDR3 regions of human TCRbeta chains were analyzed by immunosequencing. In the source study's methods: TCRs in the repertoires were matched against a reference library of SARS-CoV-2-specific TCRs that had been generated with the MIRA antigen-specificity platform. Breadth meant the fraction of unique TCRs that were SARS-CoV-2-associated, whereas depth meant the fraction of total T cells that were SARS-CoV-2-associated. Using the MIRA data, each spike-specific TCR was mapped to the spike region that the TCR reacts to and placed in a CD4 or CD8 class. Log10-transformed breadth and depth values were compared by one-way ANOVA with Sidak's multiple comparisons tests. In its TCRdb copy, this immuneACCESS table keeps in-frame sequences only and misses some clones. Where compared with another copy, unresolved V genes explain less than half of these, and the others have no known cause. V and J calls and clone size are those listed in that table; D and trimming were worked out from the DNA. The sample table lists around 170,000 clones, about 93% of them with a count of one. Of the sample, 1.5% to 2% falls within the top ten clones.

What the time point label conveys for this sample: about 28 days (+/-7) after the second vaccine dose. AZD1222 recipients with second doses at about 4 weeks or about 12 weeks were pooled, because spike-specific TCR depth and breadth did not differ between schedules. Samples from vaccinated people were obtained from the UK trials COV001 and COV002, which included a single-blind randomized controlled phase 2/3 trial of AZD1222 (ChAdOx1 nCoV-19) in healthy adults. Trial participant PBMC samples were collected at day 0 and day 28 after the second dose for TCRbeta chain sequencing. Broad study findings and their caveats: Epitopes outside the regions mutated in the B.1.351 and B.1.1.7 variants were reportedly recognized by nearly half of the unique spike-specific TCRs. After two AZD1222 doses, both the breadth and the depth of spike-specific TCRs were significantly higher than at day 0 and than in MenACWY recipients. Vaccine-associated CD4 TCRs spanned the whole spike protein, with dominant responses in regions 160-218 and 743-854. The 56-69-year group was small, and its depth increase did not reach significance, likely because of low power. Conclusions about previously exposed vaccinees are limited, since just five or six AZD1222 recipients were seropositive for SARS-CoV-2 at baseline. Participants were mostly white British, with more females than males. The authors suggested clonal diversity may have been underestimated. Because no day 14 peak-response samples were available, the repertoires could be characterized only after the peak T cell response.

The source material was peripheral blood, sampled 28 days after the second AZD1222 dose. The sequence joins TRBV7-3 to TRBJ2-2; the D gene is possibly TRBD2, with 5 bases matching. The TCR sequence derives from an adult who received the AZD1222 COVID-19 vaccine. The nucleotide sequence is given as TGTGCCAGCAGCTCCGCGGGCACCGGGGAGCTGTTTTTT. Its protein reads: CASSSAGTGELFF.